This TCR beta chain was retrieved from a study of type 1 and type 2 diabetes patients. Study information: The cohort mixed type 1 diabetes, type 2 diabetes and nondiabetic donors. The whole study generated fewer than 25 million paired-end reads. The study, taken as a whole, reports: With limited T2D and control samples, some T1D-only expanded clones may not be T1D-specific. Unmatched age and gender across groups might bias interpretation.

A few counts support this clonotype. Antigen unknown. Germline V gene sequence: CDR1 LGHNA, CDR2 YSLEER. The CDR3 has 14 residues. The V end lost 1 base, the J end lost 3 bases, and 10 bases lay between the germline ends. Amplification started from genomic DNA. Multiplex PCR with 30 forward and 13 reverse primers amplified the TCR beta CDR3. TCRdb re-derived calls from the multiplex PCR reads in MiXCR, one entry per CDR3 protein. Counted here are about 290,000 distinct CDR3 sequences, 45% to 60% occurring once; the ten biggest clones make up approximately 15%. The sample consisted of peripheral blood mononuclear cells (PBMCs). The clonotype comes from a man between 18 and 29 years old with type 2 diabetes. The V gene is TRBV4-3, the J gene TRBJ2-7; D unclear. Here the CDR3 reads CASSQGTQDYEQYF. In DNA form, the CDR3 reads TGCGCCAGCAGCCAAGGGACCCAGGACTACGAGCAGTACTTC.